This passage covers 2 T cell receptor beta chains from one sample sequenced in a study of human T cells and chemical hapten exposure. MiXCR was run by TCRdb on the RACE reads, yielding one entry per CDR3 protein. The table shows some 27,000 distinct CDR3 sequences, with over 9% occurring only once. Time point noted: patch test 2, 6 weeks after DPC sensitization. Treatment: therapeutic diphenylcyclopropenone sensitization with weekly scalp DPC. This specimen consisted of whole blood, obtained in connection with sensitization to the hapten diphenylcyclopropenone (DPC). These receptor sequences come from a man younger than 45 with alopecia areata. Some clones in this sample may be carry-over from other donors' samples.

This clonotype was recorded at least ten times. CDR3 nucleotide sequence: TGTGCCAGTAGTATGGCACGGCAGGGGTCTAATCAGCCCCAGCATTTT. Its protein product is CASSMARQGSNQPQHF. V usage is TRBV19 and J usage is TRBJ1-5, with D possibly TRBD1 on 6 matching bases. The length of the CDR3 is 16 residues. V lost 3 bases, J lost 4 bases, and 16 bases lay in between. Germline CDR1 LNHDA, CDR2 SQIVND (reference sequence).

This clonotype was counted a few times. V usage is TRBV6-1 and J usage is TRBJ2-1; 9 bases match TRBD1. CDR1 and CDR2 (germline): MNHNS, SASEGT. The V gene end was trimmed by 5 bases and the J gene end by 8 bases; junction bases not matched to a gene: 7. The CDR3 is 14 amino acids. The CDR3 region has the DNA TGTGCCAGCAGTCATACGGGACAGGGCTATGAGCAGTTCTTC. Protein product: CASSHTGQGYEQFF.